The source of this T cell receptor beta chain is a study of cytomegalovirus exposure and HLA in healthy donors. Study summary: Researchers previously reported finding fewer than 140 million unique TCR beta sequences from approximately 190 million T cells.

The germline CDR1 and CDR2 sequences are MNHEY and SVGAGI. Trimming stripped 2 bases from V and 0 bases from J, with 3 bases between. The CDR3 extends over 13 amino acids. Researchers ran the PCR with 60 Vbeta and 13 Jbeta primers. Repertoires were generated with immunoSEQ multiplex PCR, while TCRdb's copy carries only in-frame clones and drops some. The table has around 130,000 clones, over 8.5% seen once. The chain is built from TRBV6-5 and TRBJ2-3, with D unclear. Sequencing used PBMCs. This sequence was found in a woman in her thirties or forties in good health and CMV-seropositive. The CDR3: CASSYPSTDTQYF. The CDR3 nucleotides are TGTGCCAGCAGTTACCCGAGCACAGATACGCAGTATTTT.